This TCR beta chain was profiled in a study of immune evolution from preneoplasia to lung adenocarcinoma. Findings and limits, study-wide: Clonality was highest in normal lung, lower in later-stage lesions apparently. Compared with EGFR-mutant or double wild-type lesions, KRAS-mutant nodules were more clonal. From normal lung to invasive adenocarcinoma, top clone frequencies appeared to decrease.

The table came from immunoSEQ multiplex PCR; TCRdb's copy has only in-frame clones and leaves some out. This sample yields several thousand clones, of which 78% are seen a single time; about 7.9% belongs to the top ten. This clone has just one count. Its cognate antigen is unknown. A read error may account for a junction end that differs from germline. Between the mid-2010s and the late 2010s, patients underwent resection in Japan or China. This CDR3 has 13 amino acids. In germline, CDR1 is MNHNS, CDR2 SASEGT. This TCR was sampled from a donor older than 65 with lung adenocarcinoma. The rearrangement links TRBV6-1 to TRBJ2-1; D is unclear. The sequenced sample was FFPE lung adenocarcinoma in situ tissue. The CDR3: CASREDGYNEQFF. Written as DNA, the CDR3 is TGTGCCAGCAGGGAAGACGGCTACAATGAGCAGTTCTTC.